This T cell receptor (beta chain) was obtained from a study of CD8 T cells in ankylosing spondylitis. This clonotype showed up many times. V shed 6 bases and J 3 bases; nucleotides not matched to a gene: 11. CDR3 length: 14 residues. Germline V gene lookup returns CDR1 DFQATT and CDR2 SNEGSKA (reference sequence). TCRdb re-called the 5' RACE reads with MiXCR, one entry per CDR3 protein. The table shows 150,000 to 200,000 distinct CDR3 sequences, with about an eighth occurring only once. Sequences were obtained from blood, either unsorted or a sorted T cell fraction (not recorded which). V is TRBV20-1 and J is TRBJ2-7; 7 bases map to TRBD2. The receptor's source is a female donor with ankylosing spondylitis or in good health (not recorded which). In DNA, the CDR3 is TGCAGTGCCCACCCTAGCGGACTAAGCTACGAGCAGTACTTC. This encodes CSAHPSGLSYEQYF.